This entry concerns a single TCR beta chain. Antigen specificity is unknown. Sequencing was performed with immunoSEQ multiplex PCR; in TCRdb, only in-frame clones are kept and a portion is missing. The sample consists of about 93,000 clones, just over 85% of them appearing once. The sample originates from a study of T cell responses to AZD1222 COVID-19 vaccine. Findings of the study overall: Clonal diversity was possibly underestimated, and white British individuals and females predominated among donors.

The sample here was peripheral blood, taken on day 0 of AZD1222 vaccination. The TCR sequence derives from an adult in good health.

In nucleotides, the CDR3 is TGTGCCAGTAGTAGAGGGACAGGGAACGACCAGCCCCAGCATTTT. Translated, it gives CASSRGTGNDQPQHF. The V call is TRBV19, the J call TRBJ1-5, with TRBD1 matching 9 bases. CDR1 is LNHDA, CDR2 SQIVND, per germline (reference sequence). Trimming removed 4 bases from V and 7 bases from J; junction bases left unmatched: 8. The CDR3 covers 15 residues. Variable domain in full (rest from reference TRBV19 and TRBJ1-5): DGGITQSPKYLFRKEGQNVTLSCEQNLNHDAMYWYRQDPGQGLRLIYYSQIVNDFQKGDIAEGYSVSREKKESFPLTVTSAQKNPTAFYLCASSRGTGNDQPQHFGDGTRLSIL.